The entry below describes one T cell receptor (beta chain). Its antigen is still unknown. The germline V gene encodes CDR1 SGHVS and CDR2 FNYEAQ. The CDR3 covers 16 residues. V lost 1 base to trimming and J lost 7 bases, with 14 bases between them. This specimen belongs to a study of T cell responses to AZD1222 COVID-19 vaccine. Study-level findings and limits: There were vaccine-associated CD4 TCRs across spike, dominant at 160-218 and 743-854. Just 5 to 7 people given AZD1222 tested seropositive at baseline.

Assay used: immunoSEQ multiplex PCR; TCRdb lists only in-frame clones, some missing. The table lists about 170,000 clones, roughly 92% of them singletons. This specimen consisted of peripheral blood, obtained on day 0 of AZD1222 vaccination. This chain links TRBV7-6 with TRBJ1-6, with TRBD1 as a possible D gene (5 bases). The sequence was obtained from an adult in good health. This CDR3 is CASSLDGGTSNSPLHF. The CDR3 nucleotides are TGTGCCAGCAGCTTAGATGGTGGGACTTCAAATTCACCCCTCCACTTT.